These T cell receptor beta chains were read from a single sample in a study of blood T cell repertoires in COVID-19. Using immunoSEQ multiplex PCR, the repertoire was profiled, and TCRdb retains in-frame clones only, with some absent. The data show hundreds of thousands of clones, around nine tenths seen once. Material: PBMCs or T cells enriched from blood (not recorded which). The receptors were gathered from a woman in her forties or fifties who had recovered from COVID-19. Each CDR3 is given without its conserved first and last residue. D genes are given only for firm matches. Size tells how often a clone was seen (once, few, many) or the class of an expanded clone, and some rows leave it out.

J: TRBJ1-2
size: .
V: TRBV4-3
D: .
CDR3: ASSQVQAYGYT

J: TRBJ1-4
size: once
V: TRBV30
D: .
CDR3: AWSTGLRNEKLF

J: TRBJ1-4
size: few
V: TRBV5-1
D: .
CDR3: ASSSLGEANEKLF

J: TRBJ2-5
size: .
V: TRBV7-2
D: .
CDR3: ASGPETWAPETQY

J: TRBJ2-7
size: .
V: TRBV15
D: TRBD1
CDR3: ATSDGTGIYEQY

J: TRBJ1-5
size: .
V: TRBV6-1
D: .
CDR3: ASSGEPGLPNQPQH

J: TRBJ1-1
size: once
V: TRBV6-5
D: TRBD1
CDR3: ASKPQTGQNTEAF

J: TRBJ1-6
size: .
V: TRBV10-3
D: TRBD1
CDR3: ASTQGQHNSPLH

J: TRBJ2-1
size: .
V: TRBV28
D: .
CDR3: ASSLPPNNNEQF

J: TRBJ2-3
size: .
V: TRBV3-1/TRBV3-2
D: TRBD2
CDR3: ASRDERGSTDTQY

J: TRBJ2-3
size: .
V: TRBV9
D: TRBD2
CDR3: ASSFGTSFDTQY

J: TRBJ1-5
size: .
V: TRBV30
D: TRBD1
CDR3: AWSTGGQPQH

J: TRBJ1-5
size: once
V: TRBV7-2
D: .
CDR3: ASSSTGTPQPQH

J: TRBJ2-7
size: .
V: TRBV28
D: TRBD1
CDR3: ASSFNSGQGFYEQY

J: TRBJ2-1
size: .
V: TRBV3-1/TRBV3-2
D: .
CDR3: ASSQELPYNEQF

J: TRBJ1-1
size: .
V: TRBV3-1/TRBV3-2
D: TRBD1
CDR3: ASRGTELNTEAF

J: TRBJ2-1
size: .
V: TRBV27
D: TRBD1
CDR3: ASSWTGGHNEQF

J: TRBJ2-7
size: few
V: TRBV2
D: .
CDR3: ASHKIDSYEQY

J: TRBJ1-1
size: .
V: TRBV5-8
D: .
CDR3: ASSYLQGRGEAF

J: TRBJ2-2
size: .
V: TRBV7-9
D: TRBD2
CDR3: ASSHGLAGGELF

J: TRBJ1-1
size: .
V: TRBV11-2
D: TRBD1
CDR3: ASSADRDQAEAF

J: TRBJ1-1
size: .
V: TRBV18
D: .
CDR3: ASSQAEHRLTEAF

J: TRBJ2-3
size: once
V: TRBV6-1
D: .
CDR3: ASSEGGGGADTQY

J: TRBJ2-1
size: once
V: TRBV5-5
D: TRBD1
CDR3: ASSSVGQPYNEQF

J: TRBJ2-3
size: .
V: TRBV5-1
D: TRBD2
CDR3: ASSLLSPGLGKYTDTQY

J: TRBJ1-1
size: once
V: TRBV13
D: .
CDR3: ASSLAWRGVPKAF

J: TRBJ1-1
size: .
V: TRBV27
D: .
CDR3: ASSLTTGLNTEAF

J: TRBJ2-7
size: .
V: TRBV5-1
D: .
CDR3: ASSLGTTGRRDEQY

J: TRBJ1-4
size: once
V: TRBV6-5
D: TRBD1
CDR3: ASRDQGAANEKLF

J: TRBJ1-4
size: .
V: TRBV30
D: .
CDR3: AWSVLRRRSNEKLF

J: TRBJ2-3
size: once
V: TRBV7-3
D: TRBD2
CDR3: ASSLVGASGGYTDTQY

J: TRBJ1-2
size: .
V: TRBV18
D: .
CDR3: ASSPNSRGISAAFGYGYT

J: TRBJ2-5
size: .
V: TRBV15
D: .
CDR3: ATSRDLGGQGGEETQY

J: TRBJ1-2
size: few
V: TRBV6-2/TRBV6-3
D: .
CDR3: ASRYREPIYYGYT

J: TRBJ2-5
size: once
V: TRBV5-1
D: .
CDR3: ASRGSTGKETQY

J: TRBJ2-5
size: few
V: TRBV4-2
D: .
CDR3: ASSQGWLASETQY

J: TRBJ2-3
size: .
V: TRBV19
D: TRBD1
CDR3: ASSTPGQGEGGTDTQY

J: TRBJ1-1
size: .
V: TRBV3-1/TRBV3-2
D: .
CDR3: ASSPWDTQFSF

J: TRBJ2-2
size: .
V: TRBV6-6
D: TRBD1
CDR3: ASSLGQGNTGELF

J: TRBJ2-7
size: .
V: TRBV7-9
D: .
CDR3: ASSFVSDNYYEQY

J: TRBJ1-5
size: .
V: TRBV27
D: TRBD1
CDR3: ASRGQGLQPQH

J: TRBJ2-3
size: .
V: TRBV6-5
D: .
CDR3: ATGMGGTDTQY

J: TRBJ2-7
size: .
V: TRBV28
D: .
CDR3: ASRGTIRYEQY

J: TRBJ1-1
size: .
V: TRBV5-1
D: .
CDR3: ASSPDGRNLNTEAF

J: TRBJ2-7
size: .
V: TRBV30
D: .
CDR3: AWSKRPQEQY

J: TRBJ1-2
size: .
V: TRBV29-1
D: TRBD1
CDR3: SVLGGQGLSDGYT

J: TRBJ1-2
size: .
V: TRBV18
D: TRBD1
CDR3: ASSPSGGYGYT

J: TRBJ1-1
size: .
V: TRBV19
D: .
CDR3: ASRAAGRTEAF

J: TRBJ1-2
size: .
V: TRBV7-9
D: .
CDR3: ASSRGDYDYGYT

J: TRBJ2-1
size: .
V: TRBV12-3/TRBV12-4
D: .
CDR3: ASSFGSAGQF

J: TRBJ1-2
size: .
V: TRBV19
D: TRBD1
CDR3: ASSLGTVYGYT

J: TRBJ2-3
size: .
V: TRBV7-8
D: TRBD2
CDR3: ASSHFSGGGTDTQY

J: TRBJ2-7
size: once
V: TRBV9
D: .
CDR3: ASSVEFRQDPYEQY

J: TRBJ1-2
size: .
V: TRBV27
D: TRBD1
CDR3: ASSRLAQGQGEYGYT

J: TRBJ1-2
size: .
V: TRBV6-6
D: .
CDR3: ASTSVVFPSEGGYT

J: TRBJ1-1
size: .
V: TRBV5-1
D: TRBD1
CDR3: ASSLIGGATEAF

J: TRBJ1-2
size: .
V: TRBV6-5
D: TRBD1
CDR3: ASSEGARGYGYT

J: TRBJ1-5
size: .
V: TRBV28
D: TRBD1
CDR3: ASSPTGGYNQPQH

J: TRBJ2-7
size: .
V: TRBV29-1
D: .
CDR3: SVVAADHYEQY